Described below is a single T cell receptor beta chain sequence and its context. This receptor's antigen is unknown. No much larger clonotype is one base removed from it; base qualities were not supplied. The sample belongs to a study of Ad26.COV2.S vaccination and SARS-CoV-2 variants (dated by TCRdb to the early 2020s). In the study overall: TCRbeta repertoire sequencing served as the tool for gauging how specific and how broad the SARS-CoV-2-reactive T cell receptors were following Ad26.COV2.S vaccination. A total of approximately 32 samples were included in the TCR-sequenced set, comprising roughly 19 Ad26.COV2.S vaccine recipients, 5 placebo recipients and 8 SARS-CoV-2 convalescent individuals.

TCRbeta CDR3 regions were sequenced with the immunoSEQ Assay. After extraction, genomic DNA underwent amplification by bias-controlled multiplex PCR, followed by high-throughput sequencing. The published analysis was carried out like this. To quantify the absolute abundance of every unique TCRbeta CDR3 region, sequences were collapsed and filtered. Usable DNA was measured by amplifying reference genes present in all nucleated cells, and TCRbeta template counts were normalized to that usable DNA to estimate T cell fraction. Repertoire TCRs were annotated as SARS-CoV-2-specific when V gene, CDR3 amino acid sequence and J gene were exactly matched to a known reactive TCR set. The reference SARS-CoV-2 TCR set was obtained from MIRA and was filtered for enrichment in COVID-19-positive ImmuneCODE repertoires, whereby public or cross-reactive TCRs were removed. Using the MIRA antigens, annotated TCRs were further analysed by specific ORF or by position within an ORF. Breadth was defined as the number of annotated unique rearrangements divided by the total number of unique productive rearrangements, and depth was defined as the summed frequency of the annotated unique rearrangements. Two-sided Wilcoxon rank-sum tests were applied when comparing TCR breadth between groups. Here the immuneACCESS table is served through TCRdb, limited to in-frame sequences with V and J called. Missing clones are a known gap in these copies; in checked studies unresolved V genes cover under half, and the rest lacks a known reason. That table furnishes V, J and clone size, whereas the DNA furnished D and trimming. The sample data list about 97,000 clones, and 60% to 85% of these were observed just once. Approximately 15% of the sample is in the top ten clones.

What the research found in general, with its limitations: According to the authors, total T cell responses may have been underestimated by the TCR breadth and depth analyses. Higher spike-specific TCR breadth was observed in Ad26.COV2.S recipients than in placebo recipients (P = 0.0014). Vaccine and placebo recipients had similar non-spike TCR breadth, a finding consistent with the vaccine containing only spike. After vaccination, substantial breadth of spike-specific CD8+ and CD4+ T cell responses was reported.

The time point tag for this specimen amounts to: individuals recovered from natural SARS-CoV-2 infection. Looking up the germline V gene yields CDR1 MDHEN and CDR2 SYDVKM. The CDR3 numbers 12 residues from cysteine through phenylalanine. Solely the CDR3 DNA is kept, with 36 bases framed from the first base. Trimming removed 6 bases from V and 1 base from J, leaving 4 bases between the germline ends. The chain is made from TRBV28 and TRBJ1-5; no D gene call is confident. This sample comprised peripheral blood, obtained after recovery from COVID-19. This TCR was sampled from a human donor who had recovered from COVID-19. The DNA sequence is given as TGTGCCAGCAGCGGGAGCAATCAGCCCCAGCATTTT. The resulting protein is CASSGSNQPQHF.